This entry describes one T cell receptor (beta chain). Its antigen is currently unknown. The germline CDR1 and CDR2 sequences are MDHEN and SYDVKM. The CDR3 covers 15 residues. Trimming pared 3 bases from V and 3 bases from J, leaving 12 bases between. The data are from a study of T cell responses to AZD1222 COVID-19 vaccine. For the study at large: The analysis combined second doses at about 4 or about 12 weeks. Study results and limitations: Baseline testing showed seropositivity in only a handful of AZD1222 recipients. Sampling that yielded the repertoires occurred only after the peak T cell response.

Profiling relied on immunoSEQ multiplex PCR, and the TCRdb table lists in-frame clones only, not all of them. The sample has about 180,000 clones; 90% are singletons. J is TRBJ1-5 and V is TRBV28; a weak D match, TRBD1 (6 bases). The clonotype comes from an adult in good health. The sequencing used peripheral blood, collected on day 0 of AZD1222 vaccination. This CDR3 reads CASSLGDINNQPQHF. The CDR3 region has the DNA TGTGCCAGCAGTTTGGGGGACATTAACAATCAGCCCCAGCATTTT.